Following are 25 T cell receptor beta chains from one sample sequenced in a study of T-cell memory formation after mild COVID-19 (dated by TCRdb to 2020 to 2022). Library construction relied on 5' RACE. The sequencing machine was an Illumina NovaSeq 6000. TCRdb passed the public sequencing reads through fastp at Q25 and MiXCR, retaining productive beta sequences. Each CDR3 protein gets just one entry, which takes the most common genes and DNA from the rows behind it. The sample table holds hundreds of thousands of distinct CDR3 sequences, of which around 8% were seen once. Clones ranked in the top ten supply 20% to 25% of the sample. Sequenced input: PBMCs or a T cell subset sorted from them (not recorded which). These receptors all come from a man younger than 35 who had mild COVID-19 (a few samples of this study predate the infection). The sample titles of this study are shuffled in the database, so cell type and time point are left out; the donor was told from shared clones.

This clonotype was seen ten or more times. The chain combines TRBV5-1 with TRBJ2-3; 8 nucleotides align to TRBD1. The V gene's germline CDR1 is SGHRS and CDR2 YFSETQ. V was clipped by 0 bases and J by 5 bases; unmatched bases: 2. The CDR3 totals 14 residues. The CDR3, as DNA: TGCGCCAGCAGCTTGGGGGGACAGGAAGATACGCAGTATTTT. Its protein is CASSLGGQEDTQYF.

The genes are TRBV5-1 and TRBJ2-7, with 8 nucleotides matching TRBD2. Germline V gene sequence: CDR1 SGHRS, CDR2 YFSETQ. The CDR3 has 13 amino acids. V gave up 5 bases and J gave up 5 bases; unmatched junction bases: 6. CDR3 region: CASRPGLDDEQYF. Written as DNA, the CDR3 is TGCGCCAGCAGGCCGGGACTAGACGACGAGCAGTACTTC.

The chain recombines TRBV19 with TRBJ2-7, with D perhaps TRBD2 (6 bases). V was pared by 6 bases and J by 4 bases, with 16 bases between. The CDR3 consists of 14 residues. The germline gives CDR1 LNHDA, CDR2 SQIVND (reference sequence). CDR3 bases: TGTGCCAGTAGGCCCGCGGGGTTCTGGTACGAGCAGTACTTC. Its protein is CASRPAGFWYEQYF.

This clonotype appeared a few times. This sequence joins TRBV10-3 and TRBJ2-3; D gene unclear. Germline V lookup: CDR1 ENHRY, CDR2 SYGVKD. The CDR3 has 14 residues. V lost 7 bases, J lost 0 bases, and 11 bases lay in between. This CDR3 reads CAITPHGSTDTQYF. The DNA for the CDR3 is TGTGCCATCACCCCACATGGAAGCACAGATACGCAGTATTTT.

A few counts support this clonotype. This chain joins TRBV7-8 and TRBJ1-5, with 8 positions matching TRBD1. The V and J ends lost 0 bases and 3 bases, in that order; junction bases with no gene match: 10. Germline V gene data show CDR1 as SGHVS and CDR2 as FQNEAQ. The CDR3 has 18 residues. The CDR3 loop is CASSLASRQGNFNQPQHF. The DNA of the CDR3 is TGTGCCAGCAGCTTAGCAAGCAGACAGGGGAACTTCAATCAGCCCCAGCATTTT.

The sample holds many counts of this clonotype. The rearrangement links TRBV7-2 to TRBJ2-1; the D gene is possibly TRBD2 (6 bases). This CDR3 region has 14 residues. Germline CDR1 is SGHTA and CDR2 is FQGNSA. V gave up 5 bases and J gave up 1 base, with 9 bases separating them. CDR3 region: CASSIAGSYNEQFF. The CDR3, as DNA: TGTGCCAGCAGCATTGCGGGGTCCTACAATGAGCAGTTCTTC.

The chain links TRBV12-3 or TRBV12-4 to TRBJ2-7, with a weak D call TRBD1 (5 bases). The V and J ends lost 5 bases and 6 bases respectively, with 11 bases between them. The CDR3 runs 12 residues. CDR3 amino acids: CASSAGLGEQYV. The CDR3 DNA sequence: TGTGCCAGCAGTGCAGGGCTCGGCGAGCAGTACGTC.

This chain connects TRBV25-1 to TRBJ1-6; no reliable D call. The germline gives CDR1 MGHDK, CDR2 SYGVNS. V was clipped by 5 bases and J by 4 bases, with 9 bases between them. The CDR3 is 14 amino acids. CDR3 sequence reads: CASSPVIYNSPLHF. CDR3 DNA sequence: TGTGCCAGCAGTCCAGTCATTTATAATTCACCCCTCCACTTT. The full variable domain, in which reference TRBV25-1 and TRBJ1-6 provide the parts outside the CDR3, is EADIYQTPRYLVIGTGKKITLECSQTMGHDKMYWYQQDPGMELHLIHYSYGVNSTEKGDLSSESTVSRIRTEHFPLTLESARPSHTSQYLCASSPVIYNSPLHFGNGTRLTVT.

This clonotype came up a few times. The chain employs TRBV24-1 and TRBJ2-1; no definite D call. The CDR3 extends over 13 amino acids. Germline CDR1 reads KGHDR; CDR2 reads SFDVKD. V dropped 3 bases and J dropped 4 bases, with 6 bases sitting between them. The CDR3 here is CATSDPPYNEQFF. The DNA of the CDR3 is TGTGCCACCAGTGATCCGCCGTACAATGAGCAGTTCTTC.

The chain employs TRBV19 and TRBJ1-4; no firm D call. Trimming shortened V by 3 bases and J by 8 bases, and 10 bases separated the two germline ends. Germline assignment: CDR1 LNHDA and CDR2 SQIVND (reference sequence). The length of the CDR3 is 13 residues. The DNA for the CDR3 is TGTGCCAGTAGTATCCCCCACGGCGAAAAACTGTTTTTT. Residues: CASSIPHGEKLFF.

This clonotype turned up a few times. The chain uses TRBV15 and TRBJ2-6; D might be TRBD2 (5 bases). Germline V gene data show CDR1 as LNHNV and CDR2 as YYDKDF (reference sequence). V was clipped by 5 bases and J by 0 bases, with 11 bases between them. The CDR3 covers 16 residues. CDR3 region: CATSGGRSSGANVLTF. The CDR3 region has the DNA TGTGCCACCAGCGGAGGACGGTCCTCTGGGGCCAACGTCCTGACTTTC.

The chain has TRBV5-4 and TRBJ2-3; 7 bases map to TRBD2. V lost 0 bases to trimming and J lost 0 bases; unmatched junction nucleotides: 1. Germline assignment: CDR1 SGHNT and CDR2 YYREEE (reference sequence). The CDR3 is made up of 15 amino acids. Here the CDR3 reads CASSLELASTDTQYF. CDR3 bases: TGTGCCAGCAGCTTGGAACTAGCGAGCACAGATACGCAGTATTTT.

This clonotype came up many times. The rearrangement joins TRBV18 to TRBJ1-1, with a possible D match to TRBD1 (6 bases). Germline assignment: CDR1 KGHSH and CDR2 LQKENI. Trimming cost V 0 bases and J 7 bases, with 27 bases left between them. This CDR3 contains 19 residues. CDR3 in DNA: TGTGCCAGCTCACCACCGTTGGTTTACAGGGAGTGGGGGGATTATGAAGCTTTCTTT. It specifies CASSPPLVYREWGDYEAFF.

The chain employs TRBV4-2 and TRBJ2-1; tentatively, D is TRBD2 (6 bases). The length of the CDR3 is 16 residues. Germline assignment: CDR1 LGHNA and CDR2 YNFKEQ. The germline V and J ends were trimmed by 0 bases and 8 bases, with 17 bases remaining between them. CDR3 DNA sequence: TGTGCCAGCAGCCAAGAATGGAGCGGGTTCGGTGATGAGCAGTTCTTC. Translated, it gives CASSQEWSGFGDEQFF.

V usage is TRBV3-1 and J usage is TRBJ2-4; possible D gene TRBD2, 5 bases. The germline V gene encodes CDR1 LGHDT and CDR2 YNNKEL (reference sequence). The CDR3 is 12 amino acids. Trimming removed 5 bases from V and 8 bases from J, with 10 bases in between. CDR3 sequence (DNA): TGTGCCAGCAGCGAAACTAGTGACATTCAGTACTTC. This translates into CASSETSDIQYF. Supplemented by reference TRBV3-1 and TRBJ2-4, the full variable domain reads DTAVSQTPKYLVTQMGNDKSIKCEQNLGHDTMYWYKQDSKKFLKIMFSYNNKELIINETVPNRFSPKSPDKAHLNLHINSLELGDSAVYFCASSETSDIQYFGAGTRLSVL.

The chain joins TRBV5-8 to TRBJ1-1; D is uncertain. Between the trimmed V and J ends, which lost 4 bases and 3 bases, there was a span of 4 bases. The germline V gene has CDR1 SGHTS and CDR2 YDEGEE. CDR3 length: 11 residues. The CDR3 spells CASSRYTEAFF. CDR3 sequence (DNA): TGTGCCAGCAGCCGCTACACTGAAGCTTTCTTT. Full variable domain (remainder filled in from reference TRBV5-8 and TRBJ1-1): EAGVTQSPTHLIKTRGQQATLRCSPISGHTSVYWYQQALGLGLQFLLWYDEGEERNRGNFPPRFSGRQFPNYSSELNVNALELEDSALYLCASSRYTEAFFGQGTRLTVV.

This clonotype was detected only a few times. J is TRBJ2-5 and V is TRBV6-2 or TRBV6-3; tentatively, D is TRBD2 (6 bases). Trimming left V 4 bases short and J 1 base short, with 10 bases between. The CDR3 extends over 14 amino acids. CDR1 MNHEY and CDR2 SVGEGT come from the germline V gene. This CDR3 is CASSLGLTQETQYF. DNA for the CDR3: TGTGCCAGCAGTTTGGGACTTACCCAAGAGACCCAGTACTTC.

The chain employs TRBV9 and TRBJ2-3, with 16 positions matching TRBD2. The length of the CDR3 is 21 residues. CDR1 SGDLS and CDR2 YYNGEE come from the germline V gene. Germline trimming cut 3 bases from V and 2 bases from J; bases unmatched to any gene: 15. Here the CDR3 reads CASSATPGTSGGALNTDTQYF. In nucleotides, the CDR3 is TGTGCCAGCAGCGCCACCCCCGGGACTAGCGGGGGGGCCCTGAACACAGATACGCAGTATTTT.

The CDR3 sequence is CASTIHGRSSSYNSPLHF. CDR3 nucleotide sequence: TGTGCCAGCACCATACACGGACGAAGCAGCTCCTATAATTCACCCCTCCACTTT. The chain joins TRBV12-3 or TRBV12-4 to TRBJ1-6; no clear D. The CDR3 contains 18 residues. Trimming shortened V by 7 bases and J by 0 bases, and 19 bases separated the two germline ends.

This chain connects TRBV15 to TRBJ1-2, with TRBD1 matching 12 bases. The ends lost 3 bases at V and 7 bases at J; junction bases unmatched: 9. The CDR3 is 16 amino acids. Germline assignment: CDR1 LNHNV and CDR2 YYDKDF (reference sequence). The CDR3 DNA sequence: TGTGCCACCAGCAGGCTACCGGGACAGGGGGCTCTTGGCTACACCTTC. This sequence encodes CATSRLPGQGALGYTF.

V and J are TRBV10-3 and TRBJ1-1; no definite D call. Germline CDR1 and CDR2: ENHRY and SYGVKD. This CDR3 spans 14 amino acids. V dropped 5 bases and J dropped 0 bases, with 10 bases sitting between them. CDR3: CAISRGVMNTEAFF. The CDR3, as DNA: TGTGCCATCAGTCGGGGAGTGATGAACACTGAAGCTTTCTTT.

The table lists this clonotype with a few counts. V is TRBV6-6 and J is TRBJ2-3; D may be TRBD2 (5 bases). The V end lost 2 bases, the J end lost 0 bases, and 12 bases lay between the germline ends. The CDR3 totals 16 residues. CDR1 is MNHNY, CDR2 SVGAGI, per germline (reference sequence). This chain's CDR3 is CASSYRSGESTDTQYF. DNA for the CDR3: TGTGCCAGCAGTTACCGCTCCGGGGAAAGCACAGATACGCAGTATTTT.

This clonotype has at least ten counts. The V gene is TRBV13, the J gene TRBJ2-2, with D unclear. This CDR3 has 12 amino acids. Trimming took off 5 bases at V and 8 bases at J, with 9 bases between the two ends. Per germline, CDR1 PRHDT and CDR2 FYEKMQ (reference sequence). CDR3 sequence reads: CASSLPGGELFF. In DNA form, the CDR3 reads TGTGCCAGCAGCCTCCCTGGGGGGGAGCTGTTTTTT.

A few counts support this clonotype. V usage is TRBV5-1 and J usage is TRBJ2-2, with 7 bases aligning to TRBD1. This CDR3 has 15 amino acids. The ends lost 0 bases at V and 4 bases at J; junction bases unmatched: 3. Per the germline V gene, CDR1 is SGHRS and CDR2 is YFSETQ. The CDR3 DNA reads TGCGCCAGCAGCTTGGAGGGACAGAGCACCGGGGAGCTGTTTTTT. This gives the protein CASSLEGQSTGELFF.

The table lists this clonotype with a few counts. The CDR3 nucleotides are TGTGCCATCAGTGAGGAGAACAAGGCAGATACGCAGTATTTT. Translation gives CAISEENKADTQYF. The chain joins TRBV10-3 to TRBJ2-3; D unresolved. The CDR3 covers 14 residues. CDR1 ENHRY and CDR2 SYGVKD come from the germline V gene. The germline V and J ends were trimmed by 2 bases and 4 bases, with 10 bases remaining between them.